This T cell receptor (beta chain) was sequenced in a study of identical twins. A universal primer site was incorporated via template switching, and the cDNA contained unique molecular identifiers. TCRdb redid the calling of the 5' RACE reads with MiXCR, one entry per CDR3 protein. Of about 1.7 million distinct CDR3 sequences in the sample, around a third were seen once. Unmatched junction bases numbered 6, after V lost 0 bases and J lost 1 base. CDR3 length: 16 amino acids. CDR1 and CDR2 (germline): DFQATT, SNEGSKA (reference sequence). The chain joins TRBV20-1 to TRBJ2-3; 8 bases fit TRBD2. The sequence came from a newborn girl in good health. Sequences were obtained from cord blood. The CDR3 protein is CSARDRAGGRTDTQYF. CDR3 DNA: TGCAGTGCTAGAGATCGGGCGGGAGGCCGCACAGATACGCAGTATTTT.